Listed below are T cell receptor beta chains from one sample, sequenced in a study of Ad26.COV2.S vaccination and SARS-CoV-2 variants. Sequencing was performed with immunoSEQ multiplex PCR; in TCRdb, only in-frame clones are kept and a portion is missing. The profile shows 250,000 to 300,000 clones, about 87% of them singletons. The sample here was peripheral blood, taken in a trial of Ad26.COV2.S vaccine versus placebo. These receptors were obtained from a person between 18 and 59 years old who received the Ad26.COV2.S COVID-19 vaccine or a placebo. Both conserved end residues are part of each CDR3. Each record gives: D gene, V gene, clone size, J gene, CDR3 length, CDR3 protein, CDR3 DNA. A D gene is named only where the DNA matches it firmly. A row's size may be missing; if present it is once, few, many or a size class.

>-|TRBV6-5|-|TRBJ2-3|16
CASSYGGAVGTDTQYF
TGTGCCAGCAGTTATGGGGGGGCGGTTGGCACAGATACGCAGTATTTT
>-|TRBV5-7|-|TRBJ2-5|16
CASSRGEAGTQETQYF
TGTGCCAGCAGCCGTGGGGAGGCGGGGACACAAGAGACCCAGTACTTC
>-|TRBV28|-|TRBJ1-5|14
CAVQGINSNQPQHF
TGTGCCGTACAGGGCATCAATAGCAATCAGCCCCAGCATTTT
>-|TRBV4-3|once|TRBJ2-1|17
CASSPYWRGGIGNEQFF
TGCGCCAGCAGCCCCTATTGGAGGGGGGGCATAGGCAATGAGCAGTTCTTC
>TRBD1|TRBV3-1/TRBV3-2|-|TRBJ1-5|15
CASSQNRDRGQPQHF
TGTGCCAGCAGCCAAAACCGGGACAGGGGTCAGCCCCAGCATTTT
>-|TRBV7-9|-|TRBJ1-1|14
CASSRVQGGTEAFF
TGTGCCAGCAGCCGGGTACAGGGAGGCACTGAAGCTTTCTTT
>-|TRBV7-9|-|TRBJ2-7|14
CASSLGGAGYEQYF
TGTGCCAGCAGCTTAGGGGGGGCCGGCTACGAGCAGTACTTC
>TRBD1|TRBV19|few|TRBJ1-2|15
CASSTSVPGQYGYTF
TGTGCCAGTAGTACCTCGGTCCCGGGACAGTATGGCTACACCTTC
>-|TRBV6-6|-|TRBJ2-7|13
CASSLGEGAPGYF
TGTGCCAGCAGCCTTGGGGAGGGGGCCCCCGGGTACTTC
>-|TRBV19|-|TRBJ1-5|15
CASSIGDGRNQPQHF
TGTGCCAGTAGTATAGGGGACGGCCGCAATCAGCCCCAGCATTTT
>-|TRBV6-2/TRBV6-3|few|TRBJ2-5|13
CASSRTTLETQYF
TGTGCCAGCAGTAGGACTACTCTGGAGACCCAGTACTTC
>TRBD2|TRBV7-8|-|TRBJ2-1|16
CASSQMRVGGVREQFF
TGTGCCAGCAGCCAAATGCGCGTGGGAGGGGTTCGCGAGCAGTTCTTC
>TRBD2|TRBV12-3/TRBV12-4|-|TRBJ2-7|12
CASRGGRPEQYF
TGTGCCAGCAGGGGGGGGAGACCTGAGCAGTACTTC
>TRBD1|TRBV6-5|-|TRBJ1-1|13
CASGTAMNTEAFF
TGTGCCAGCGGGACAGCCATGAACACTGAAGCTTTCTTT
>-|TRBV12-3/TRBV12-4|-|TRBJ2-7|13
CASSPIARGEQYF
TGTGCCAGCAGTCCCATCGCCCGGGGGGAGCAGTACTTC
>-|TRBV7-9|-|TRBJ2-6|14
CASSPGSGANVLTF
TGTGCCAGCAGCCCAGGGTCGGGGGCCAACGTCCTGACTTTC
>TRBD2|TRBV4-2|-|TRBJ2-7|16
CASSQERAGGPYEQYF
TGTGCCAGCAGCCAAGAGCGAGCGGGGGGGCCGTACGAGCAGTACTTC
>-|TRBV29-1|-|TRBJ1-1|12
CSVEDGVSEAFF
TGCAGCGTTGAAGATGGAGTGTCTGAAGCTTTCTTT
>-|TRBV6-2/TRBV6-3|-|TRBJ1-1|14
CASSTRQVNTEAFF
TGTGCCAGCAGCACAAGACAGGTGAACACTGAAGCTTTCTTT
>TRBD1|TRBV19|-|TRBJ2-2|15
CASSMTGAGTGELFF
TGTGCCAGTAGTATGACAGGGGCTGGTACCGGGGAGCTGTTTTTT
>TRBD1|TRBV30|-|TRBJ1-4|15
CAWSNHRGNQEKLFF
TGTGCCTGGAGCAACCACAGGGGGAATCAGGAAAAACTGTTTTTT
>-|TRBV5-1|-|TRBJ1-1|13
CASSLGLNTEAFF
TGCGCCAGCAGCTTGGGGCTGAACACTGAAGCTTTCTTT
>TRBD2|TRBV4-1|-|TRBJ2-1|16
CASSQDRTSVAEEQFF
TGCGCCAGCAGCCAAGATCGGACTAGCGTCGCGGAAGAGCAGTTCTTC
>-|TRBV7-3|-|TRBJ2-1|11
CASSLGNEQFF
TGTGCCAGCAGCTTAGGGAATGAGCAGTTCTTC
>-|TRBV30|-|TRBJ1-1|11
CAWSVPPQAFF
TGTGCCTGGAGTGTACCGCCGCAAGCTTTCTTT
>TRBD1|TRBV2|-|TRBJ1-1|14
CASSTGQANTEAFF
TGTGCCAGCAGTACGGGACAGGCGAACACTGAAGCTTTCTTT
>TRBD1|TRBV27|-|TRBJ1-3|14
CASHQGGTGNTIYF
TGTGCCAGCCACCAAGGGGGCACTGGAAACACCATATATTTT
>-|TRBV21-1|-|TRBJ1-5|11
CASRVYQPQHF
TGTGCCAGCAGAGTCTATCAGCCCCAGCATTTT
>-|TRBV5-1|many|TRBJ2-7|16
CASSGDTLYTSYEQYF
TGCGCCAGCAGCGGGGACACACTATACACCTCCTACGAGCAGTACTTC
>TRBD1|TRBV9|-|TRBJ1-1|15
CAREGTGGMNTEAFF
TGTGCCAGAGAAGGAACAGGGGGGATGAACACTGAAGCTTTCTTT
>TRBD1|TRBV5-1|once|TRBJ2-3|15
CASSQDRGARDTQYF
TGCGCCAGCAGCCAGGACAGGGGTGCGAGAGATACGCAGTATTTT
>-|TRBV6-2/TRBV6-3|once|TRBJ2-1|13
CASSYSRGSEQFF
TGTGCCAGCAGTTACTCGCGGGGTAGCGAGCAGTTCTTC
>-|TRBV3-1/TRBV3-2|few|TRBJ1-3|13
CASSPLSGNTIYF
TGTGCCAGCAGCCCCTTGAGTGGAAACACCATATATTTT
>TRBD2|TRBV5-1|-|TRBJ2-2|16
CASSFLAGSVAGELFF
TGCGCCAGCAGCTTCTTAGCGGGATCCGTTGCTGGGGAGCTGTTTTTT
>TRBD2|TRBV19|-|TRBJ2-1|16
CASSTRTSGSYNEQFF
TGTGCCAGTAGTACTAGGACTAGCGGGTCCTACAATGAGCAGTTCTTC
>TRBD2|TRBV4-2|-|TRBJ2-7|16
CASSQGDSGRAPEQYF
TGTGCCAGCAGCCAAGGGGATAGCGGGAGGGCACCCGAGCAGTACTTC
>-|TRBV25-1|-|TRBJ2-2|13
CASSTGFTGELFF
TGTGCCAGCAGCACAGGGTTCACCGGGGAGCTGTTTTTT
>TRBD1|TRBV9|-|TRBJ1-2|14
CASTVGQGDYGYTF
TGTGCCAGCACCGTCGGACAGGGGGACTATGGCTACACCTTC
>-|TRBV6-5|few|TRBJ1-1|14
CASRGRYGNTEAFF
TGTGCCAGCAGAGGACGGTATGGGAACACTGAAGCTTTCTTT
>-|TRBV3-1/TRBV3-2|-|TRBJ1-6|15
CASRQTSSYNSPLHF
TGTGCCAGCAGACAGACCAGCTCCTATAATTCACCCCTCCACTTT
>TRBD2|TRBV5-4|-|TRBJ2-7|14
CASSAGLADYEQYF
TGTGCCAGCAGCGCAGGACTAGCGGATTACGAGCAGTACTTC
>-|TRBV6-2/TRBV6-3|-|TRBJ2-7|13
CASSPGVNYEQYF
TGTGCCAGCAGTCCAGGAGTCAACTACGAGCAGTACTTC